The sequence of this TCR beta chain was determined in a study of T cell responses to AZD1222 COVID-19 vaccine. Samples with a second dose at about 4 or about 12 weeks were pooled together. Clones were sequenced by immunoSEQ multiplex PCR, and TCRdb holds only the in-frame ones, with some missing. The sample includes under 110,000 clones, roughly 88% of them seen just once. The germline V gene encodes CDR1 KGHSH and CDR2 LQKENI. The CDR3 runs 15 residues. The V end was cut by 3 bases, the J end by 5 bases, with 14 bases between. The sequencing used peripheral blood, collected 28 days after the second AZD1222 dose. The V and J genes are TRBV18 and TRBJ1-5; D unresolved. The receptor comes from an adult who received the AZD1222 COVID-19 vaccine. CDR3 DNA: TGTGCCAGCTCACCCTTCGGTAAGGCCCATCAGCCCCAGCATTTT. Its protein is CASSPFGKAHQPQHF.